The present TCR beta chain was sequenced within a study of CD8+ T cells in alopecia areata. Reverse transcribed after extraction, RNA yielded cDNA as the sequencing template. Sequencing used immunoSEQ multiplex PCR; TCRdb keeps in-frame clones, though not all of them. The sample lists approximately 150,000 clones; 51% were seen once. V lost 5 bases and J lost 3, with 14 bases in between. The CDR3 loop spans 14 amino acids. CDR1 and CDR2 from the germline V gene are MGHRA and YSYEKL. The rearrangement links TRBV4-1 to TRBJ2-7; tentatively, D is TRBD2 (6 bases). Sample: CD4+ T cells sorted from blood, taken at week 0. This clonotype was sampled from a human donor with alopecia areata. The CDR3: CASSREVFDYEQYF. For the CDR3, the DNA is TGCGCCAGCAGCAGGGAGGTCTTCGACTACGAGCAGTACTTC.